These 19 T cell receptor beta chains share one sample of origin, sequenced in a study of glioma-infiltrating T cells. Using RNA template, CDR3s of TCR alpha and beta were amplified with iRepertoire arm-PCR. TCRdb ran MiXCR on the multiplex PCR reads and lists one entry per CDR3 protein. The sample records approximately 90,000 distinct CDR3 sequences, 20% to 25% being singletons. The sample consisted of glioma tissue, nonneoplastic brain tissue, or PBMCs (not recorded which). The receptors shown here come from a human donor with low-grade glioma or glioblastoma, undergoing nonglioma brain surgery, or in good health (not recorded which).

Comments on this clonotype: One junction end disagrees with the germline gene, perhaps due to a read error. J is TRBJ1-2 and V is TRBV5-1; TRBD1 matches 7 bases. There are 15 residues in the CDR3. Germline V CDR1 and CDR2: SGHRS, YFSETQ. In DNA, the CDR3 is TGCGCCAGCAGTCGGGCTCCTGGGACAGCCTATCGCTACACCTTC. This codes for CASSRAPGTAYRYTF.

This clonotype was detected a few times. This chain joins TRBV7-9 and TRBJ2-7; possibly TRBD1 for D (6 bases). There are 12 residues in the CDR3. The germline V gene has CDR1 SEHNR and CDR2 FQNEAQ (reference sequence). The ends were cut back, 5 bases at V and 7 bases at J, with 12 bases in the middle. As DNA, the CDR3 is TGTGCCAGCAGCCCGACAGGCAGGGAGCAGTACTTC. Its translation is CASSPTGREQYF.

Details on this clonotype: This may be a read error: a much more frequent sequence differs by one nucleotide. J is TRBJ2-1 and V is TRBV20-1; 10 nucleotides match TRBD2. Germline loops: CDR1 DFQATT, CDR2 SNEGSKA (reference sequence). The CDR3 contains 14 residues. CDR3 sequence: CIARAGGAYNEQFF. The CDR3 region has the DNA TGCATTGCTAGAGCGGGAGGGGCCTACAATGAGCAGTTCTTC.

In this sample, this clonotype is medium-sized (0.01 to 0.1%). The chain is built from TRBV20-1 and TRBJ2-5; 7 nucleotides agree with TRBD2. Germline V gene data show CDR1 as DFQATT and CDR2 as SNEGSKA (reference sequence). With V trimmed by 3 bases and J by 9 bases, 10 bases remained unmatched. This CDR3 has 13 amino acids. The chain's CDR3 is CSASNSRGRAQYF. CDR3 sequence (DNA): TGCAGTGCTAGTAACAGCCGGGGGAGGGCCCAGTACTTC.

This clonotype was seen a handful of times. This rearrangement joins TRBV14 to TRBJ2-1; 7 bases align to TRBD2. Germline assignment: CDR1 SGHDN and CDR2 FVKESK. CDR3 length: 15 residues. The junction had 5 bases not matched to a gene; V was cut back by 4 bases and J by 2 bases. The CDR3 loop is CASSPSLAAYNEQFF. CDR3 in DNA: TGTGCCAGCAGCCCTAGTCTAGCGGCCTACAATGAGCAGTTCTTC.

This clonotype has ten or more counts. The rearrangement links TRBV20-1 to TRBJ1-1, with D tentatively TRBD1 (5 bases). Germline-derived CDR1 and CDR2 are DFQATT and SNEGSKA (reference sequence). This CDR3 has 13 residues. V gave up 6 bases and J gave up 3 bases, with 14 bases separating them. As DNA, the CDR3 is TGCAGTGCCCCCCGCGGGGCTGACACTGAAGCTTTCTTT. Protein: CSAPRGADTEAFF.

This clonotype came up many times. This chain connects TRBV29-1 to TRBJ1-5; no clear D gene. Trimming took 5 bases from V and 0 from J, leaving 8 bases between them. Germline V lookup: CDR1 SQVTM, CDR2 ANQGSEA. There are 13 residues in the CDR3. Here the CDR3 DNA reads TGCAGCGTTACCCCGGGTAGCAATCAGCCCCAGCATTTT. The encoded protein is CSVTPGSNQPQHF.

This clonotype was seen many times. This chain uses TRBV3-1 with TRBJ1-5; D unresolved. The ends were cut back, 0 bases at V and 0 bases at J, with 6 bases in the middle. There are 15 residues in the CDR3. Germline CDR1 reads LGHDT; CDR2 reads YNNKEL (reference sequence). The CDR3 bases are TGTGCCAGCAGCCAAGATGGTGGTAGCAATCAGCCCCAGCATTTT. Amino acids: CASSQDGGSNQPQHF.

V is TRBV6-1 and J is TRBJ1-5; tentative D call: TRBD1 (5 bases). Between the trimmed V and J ends, which lost 5 bases and 2 bases, there was a span of 10 bases. Germline lookup yields CDR1 MNHNS and CDR2 SASEGT. The length of the CDR3 is 14 residues. In nucleotides, the CDR3 is TGTGCCAGCAGTTTAGGGGTTGGCAATCAGCCCCAGCATTTT. Residues: CASSLGVGNQPQHF.

The sample holds many counts of this clonotype. The gene calls are TRBV27 and TRBJ1-1; D not certain. Per germline, CDR1 MNHEY and CDR2 SMNVEV (reference sequence). The CDR3 runs 16 residues. The V end lost 7 bases, the J end lost 1 base, and 19 bases lay between the germline ends. The CDR3 DNA reads TGTGCCAGCAAATCGGGAGTCGGACGACAGAACACTGAAGCTTTCTTT. Translated, it gives CASKSGVGRQNTEAFF.

By frequency in the sample, this clonotype is medium-sized. The V call is TRBV28, the J call TRBJ1-1, with 9 bases aligning to TRBD1. The CDR3 spans 14 residues. V gave up 7 bases and J gave up 4 bases; unmatched junction bases: 7. Germline V gene lookup returns CDR1 MDHEN and CDR2 SYDVKM. CDR3 DNA sequence: TGTGCCAGCAAACAGGGGGCGAGGGTCACTGAAGCTTTCTTT. Translated: CASKQGARVTEAFF.

This clonotype has ten or more counts. This chain joins TRBV19 and TRBJ2-7, with D possibly being TRBD1 (5 bases). This CDR3 has 13 residues. Between the trimmed V and J ends, which lost 4 bases and 7 bases, there was a span of 14 bases. CDR1 and CDR2 (germline): LNHDA, SQIVND (reference sequence). CDR3 nucleotide sequence: TGTGCCAGTAGTACCACCACCGACAGAGAGCAGTACTTC. Translated: CASSTTTDREQYF.

Details on this clonotype: A much larger clone is a single base away; this may be a read error. This sequence joins TRBV9 and TRBJ1-1, with D unclear. Germline V gives CDR1 SGDLS, CDR2 YYNGEE. The CDR3 sequence is 13 residues long. DNA for the CDR3: TGTGCCAGAAGCGTAGTCTCCGTCTCTGAAGCTTTCTTT. It translates to CARSVVSVSEAFF. The whole variable domain, remainder taken from reference TRBV9 and TRBJ1-1, is DSGVTQTPKHLITATGQRVTLRCSPRSGDLSVYWYQQSLDQGLQFLIQYYNGEERAKGNILERFSAQQFPDLHSELNLSSLELGDSALYFCARSVVSVSEAFFGQGTRLTVV.

This clonotype was found many times. The rearrangement links TRBV25-1 to TRBJ2-5; maybe TRBD1 (5 bases). Trimming took off 5 bases at V and 7 bases at J, with 14 bases between the two ends. In germline, CDR1 is MGHDK, CDR2 SYGVNS. CDR3 length: 13 amino acids. The CDR3 coding sequence is TGTGCCAGCAGTCCCGACAGTCTGTCGACCCAGTACTTC. Amino acids: CASSPDSLSTQYF. The entire variable domain, with the rest obtained from reference TRBV25-1 and TRBJ2-5, is as follows: EADIYQTPRYLVIGTGKKITLECSQTMGHDKMYWYQQDPGMELHLIHYSYGVNSTEKGDLSSESTVSRIRTEHFPLTLESARPSHTSQYLCASSPDSLSTQYFGPGTRLLVL.

At least ten counts were recorded for this clonotype. The chain combines TRBV2 with TRBJ2-3; D gene unclear. This CDR3 is built from 13 residues. Germline V CDR1 and CDR2: SNHLY, FYNNEI. V was shortened by 7 bases and J by 0 bases, with 8 bases between the two germline ends. This CDR3 is CASKGYSTDTQYF. The CDR3 DNA is TGTGCCAGCAAGGGCTACAGCACAGATACGCAGTATTTT.

This clonotype appeared many times. V and J are TRBV28 and TRBJ2-7, with D unresolved. The CDR3 is 12 residues long. Germline V gene sequence: CDR1 MDHEN, CDR2 SYDVKM. Trimming took off 7 bases at V and 0 bases at J, with 7 bases between the two ends. CDR3 sequence: CASTSPSYEQYF. CDR3 in DNA: TGTGCCAGCACCTCCCCCTCCTACGAGCAGTACTTC.

This clonotype showed up many times. The gene calls are TRBV14 and TRBJ2-6; 8 positions agree with TRBD1. V shed 4 bases and J 0 bases; nucleotides not matched to a gene: 11. From germline, CDR1 is SGHDN and CDR2 FVKESK. The CDR3 has 19 residues. The CDR3 sequence is CASSLTGTGALSGANVLTF. Here the CDR3 DNA reads TGTGCCAGCAGCCTCACCGGGACAGGTGCTCTCTCTGGGGCCAACGTCCTGACTTTC. Variable domain in full (rest from reference TRBV14 and TRBJ2-6): EAGVTQFPSHSVIEKGQTVTLRCDPISGHDNLYWYRRVMGKEIKFLLHFVKESKQDESGMPNNRFLAERTGGTYSTLKVQPAELEDSGVYFCASSLTGTGALSGANVLTFGAGSRLTVL.

This clonotype was counted many times. The V call is TRBV7-2, the J call TRBJ2-1, with TRBD2 matching over 8 bases. This CDR3 is 15 amino acids long. The J segment lost 10 bases and the V segment lost 0 bases, leaving 8 bases of the junction unmatched. CDR1 and CDR2 (germline): SGHTA, FQGNSA. The CDR3 DNA reads as TGTGCCAGCAGCTTAGCCTCCTTGACTAGCGAGGAGCAGTTCTTC. Amino acid sequence: CASSLASLTSEEQFF.

This clonotype has more than one count but fewer than ten. J is TRBJ1-1 and V is TRBV12-3 or TRBV12-4, with D possibly being TRBD1 (6 bases). Trimming took off 6 bases at V and 1 base at J, with 15 bases between the two ends. This CDR3 spans 15 amino acids. CDR3 sequence reads: CASSPPGHPNTEAFF. CDR3 nucleotides: TGTGCCAGCAGCCCTCCGGGACATCCGAACACTGAAGCTTTCTTT.